These T cell receptor beta chains were read from a single sample in a study of cytomegalovirus exposure and HLA in healthy donors. Assay used: immunoSEQ multiplex PCR; TCRdb lists only in-frame clones, some missing. The repertoire consists of about 140,000 clones, with around four fifths occurring once and the leading ten covering less than 2.5%. What was sequenced was PBMCs. The receptors were sampled from a boy aged 2 to 9 in good health and CMV-seronegative. Both conserved end residues are part of each CDR3. The order of the fields is V gene, CDR3 protein.

v_gene: TRBV21-1; CDR3aa: CASSKGADRDELNNQPQHF
v_gene: TRBV11-3; CDR3aa: CASSLLRGISYNEQFF
v_gene: TRBV10-2; CDR3aa: CASSESGGDEKLFF
v_gene: TRBV7-9; CDR3aa: CSSSYPTGDTQETQYF
v_gene: TRBV7-6; CDR3aa: CASSSSVAGREQYF
v_gene: TRBV18; CDR3aa: CASSWGTGAATTGNTIYF
v_gene: TRBV11-3; CDR3aa: CASSSRTGYNSPLHF
v_gene: TRBV6-1; CDR3aa: CASSFRDTAEQYF
v_gene: TRBV7-8; CDR3aa: CASSKTGTGGLSGTGELFF
v_gene: TRBV7-8; CDR3aa: CASSLVVAGANWVWETQYF
v_gene: TRBV7-2; CDR3aa: CASSLRPGLAEPNEQFF
v_gene: TRBV7-2; CDR3aa: CASSWRDRGLTDTQYF
v_gene: TRBV6-6; CDR3aa: CASSYSLATYEQYF
v_gene: TRBV7-8; CDR3aa: CASSLVDGGNYGYPF
v_gene: TRBV9; CDR3aa: CASSVTGGSPYNEQFF
v_gene: TRBV27; CDR3aa: CASGRSGDLYEQYF
v_gene: TRBV6-5; CDR3aa: CASSYSTGENSPLHF
v_gene: TRBV5-1; CDR3aa: CASSVSGRVTDTQYF
v_gene: TRBV7-9; CDR3aa: CASSLPSGTSQETQYF
v_gene: TRBV5-1; CDR3aa: CASTYSRRSSYNEQFF
v_gene: TRBV11-2; CDR3aa: CASTLYEDTQYF
v_gene: TRBV4-2; CDR3aa: CASSQVRDSVRFF
v_gene: TRBV12-5; CDR3aa: CASGLGLAGADTQYF
v_gene: TRBV28; CDR3aa: CASCTYSGSYEQYF
v_gene: TRBV9; CDR3aa: CASSVELGSREQYF
v_gene: TRBV5-5; CDR3aa: CASSSDPQGHSPLHF
v_gene: TRBV14; CDR3aa: CASSHLLASGTLSSYNEQFF
v_gene: TRBV10-1; CDR3aa: CATSPGQGGDIQYF
v_gene: TRBV28; CDR3aa: CASSPLGTLNTGELFF
v_gene: TRBV4-2; CDR3aa: CASSPRTAMNTEAFF
v_gene: TRBV5-3; CDR3aa: CARSCQSRVKGPSSGNTIYF
v_gene: TRBV9; CDR3aa: CASNPSGSPTEQYF
v_gene: TRBV7-9; CDR3aa: CASSTGTGLNYGYTF
v_gene: TRBV5-1; CDR3aa: CASSLDRDYEQYF
v_gene: TRBV5-5; CDR3aa: CASSLFVYRENTEAFF
v_gene: TRBV4-1; CDR3aa: CASSQQGRDRSYEQYF
v_gene: TRBV2; CDR3aa: CASIRQNTGELFF
v_gene: TRBV5-1; CDR3aa: CASRITGGKEKLFF
v_gene: TRBV7-3; CDR3aa: CASSFTGQEAFF
v_gene: TRBV6-5; CDR3aa: CASSGVLAVDNEQFF
v_gene: TRBV5-1; CDR3aa: CASSLDPGTAPYNSPLHF
v_gene: TRBV12-5; CDR3aa: CASGFSVDYNQPQHF
v_gene: TRBV6-5; CDR3aa: CASSYLPGQGGREQFF
v_gene: TRBV28; CDR3aa: CASIPGLRTYEQYF
v_gene: TRBV5-6; CDR3aa: CASSSRGGVGGTEAFF
v_gene: TRBV28; CDR3aa: CASSPPSGRDEQYF